This T cell receptor beta chain was found in a study of cytomegalovirus exposure and HLA in healthy donors. A multiplex PCR was run with 60 Vbeta primers and 13 Jbeta primers. Clones were sequenced by immunoSEQ multiplex PCR, and TCRdb holds only the in-frame ones, with some missing. The repertoire holds 150,000 to 200,000 clones, with 78% as singletons. The CDR3 totals 20 residues. Looked up from germline, CDR1 is MGHRA and CDR2 is YSYEKL. V was pared by 0 bases and J by 0 bases, with 14 bases of the junction left unmatched. V gene TRBV4-1 combines with J gene TRBJ2-1, with 7 nucleotides matching TRBD2. The sequenced material came from PBMCs. This sequence originates from a woman under 40 in good health and CMV-seropositive. As DNA, the CDR3 is TGCGCCAGCAGCCAAGACCCAAGGGCTAGCGGAGGCCCCTCCTACAATGAGCAGTTCTTC. This translates into CASSQDPRASGGPSYNEQFF.